What follows describes a single TCR beta chain. Its specificity is not known. Clones were sequenced by immunoSEQ multiplex PCR, and TCRdb holds only the in-frame ones, with some missing. In the table there are about 180,000 clones, roughly 89% of which are singletons. This sample was included in a study of T cell responses to AZD1222 COVID-19 vaccine. Study findings and constraints: White British ancestry dominated among donors, who included more females, and clonal diversity was possibly underestimated. Seropositive AZD1222 recipients at baseline numbered only five or six.

The CDR3 runs to 14 residues. Trimming pared 5 bases from V and 3 bases from J, leaving 11 bases between. The germline CDR1 and CDR2 sequences are SQVTM and ANQGSEA. The V gene is TRBV29-1, the J gene TRBJ2-6; D is ambiguous. Material: peripheral blood, obtained on day 0 of AZD1222 vaccination. The sequence was collected from an adult in good health. Here the CDR3 reads CSVTQDHGANVLTF. For the CDR3, the DNA is TGCAGCGTTACCCAGGATCATGGGGCCAACGTCCTGACTTTC.